The rows below give T cell receptor beta chains drawn from one sample of a study of T cell repertoires in cytomegalovirus infection. Using its own MiXCR run on the reads, TCRdb lists one record per CDR3 protein. In the table there are some 800,000 distinct CDR3 sequences, approximately 32% of which are singletons. These receptors have no identified antigens. The material was cultured CD8+ T cells from PBMCs, obtained from culture after CMV antigen stimulation. Source of these receptors: a human donor in good health (CMV status not recorded). Some clones in this sample may be carry-over from other donors' samples. Both conserved end residues are part of each CDR3. The order of the fields is D gene, clone size, V gene, J gene, CDR3 protein, CDR3 DNA. A D gene is named only where the DNA matches it firmly. The size of a clone is reported for some rows only, either as once, few or many, or as a class for expanded clones.

-	many	TRBV7-2	TRBJ2-6	CASSSRQAPYSGANVLTF	TGTGCCAGCAGCTCCCGACAGGCGCCCTACTCTGGGGCCAACGTCCTGACTTTC
-	many	TRBV7-6	TRBJ1-5	CASSLVGDSNQPQHF	TGTGCCAGCAGCTTAGTAGGGGATAGCAATCAGCCCCAGCATTTT
TRBD1	-	TRBV4-1	TRBJ1-1	CASSQEQGSTEAFF	TGCGCCAGCAGCCAAGAACAGGGGAGCACTGAAGCTTTCTTT
-	few	TRBV27	TRBJ2-1	CASSSGTLYNEQFF	TGTGCCAGCAGTTCCGGGACTCTCTACAATGAGCAGTTCTTC
TRBD1	-	TRBV10-3	TRBJ1-1	CAILDRGGEAFF	TGTGCCATTTTGGACAGGGGAGGTGAAGCTTTCTTT
TRBD2	few	TRBV6-2/TRBV6-3	TRBJ2-2	CASSYEGLAGFSNTGELFF	TGTGCCAGCAGTTACGAAGGACTAGCGGGGTTTTCGAACACCGGGGAGCTGTTTTTT
TRBD1	-	TRBV5-6	TRBJ1-4	CASRTRDRALWSREKLFF	TGTGCCAGCAGAACCCGGGACAGGGCTTTGTGGAGTCGGGAAAAACTGTTTTTT
TRBD1	-	TRBV5-4	TRBJ2-1	CASSYEGTGGIHEQFF	TGTGCCAGCAGCTACGAAGGGACAGGGGGGATCCATGAGCAGTTCTTC
-	-	TRBV27	TRBJ1-1	CASSFQGRYTEAFF	TGTGCCAGCAGTTTTCAGGGGAGGTACACTGAAGCTTTCTTT
TRBD1	-	TRBV19	TRBJ2-4	CASSIRTGGLRDIQYF	TGTGCCAGTAGTATCCGGACAGGGGGACTTCGGGACATTCAGTACTTC
TRBD1	many	TRBV7-2	TRBJ1-5	CASSRTGSQPQHF	TGTGCCAGCAGCCGGACAGGGAGTCAGCCCCAGCATTTT
TRBD2	-	TRBV13	TRBJ2-7	CASRRTSGDIYEQYF	TGTGCCAGCAGACGAACTAGCGGGGATATCTACGAGCAGTACTTC
TRBD1	few	TRBV14	TRBJ2-2	CASSQVPGQGPTGELFF	TGTGCCAGCAGCCAAGTTCCAGGACAGGGGCCCACCGGGGAGCTGTTTTTT
-	-	TRBV10-3	TRBJ1-1	CAISDYREANTEAFF	TGTGCCATCAGTGATTACAGGGAGGCGAACACTGAAGCTTTCTTT
TRBD1	many	TRBV7-8	TRBJ1-5	CASSHTGGAGQPQHF	TGTGCCAGCAGTCATACAGGGGGCGCAGGGCAGCCCCAGCATTTT
TRBD1	-	TRBV6-5	TRBJ1-1	CASSYSTGGPEAFF	TGTGCCAGCAGTTACTCGACAGGGGGGCCTGAAGCTTTCTTT
-	-	TRBV6-1	TRBJ2-7	CASSDWEAGLHEQYF	TGTGCCAGCAGTGATTGGGAGGCCGGTCTGCACGAGCAGTACTTC
-	-	TRBV6-5	TRBJ2-2	CASSPGPGNYEGNTGELFF	TGTGCCAGCAGCCCGGGGCCGGGGAACTATGAGGGGAACACCGGGGAGCTGTTTTTT
TRBD1	-	TRBV7-9	TRBJ1-1	CASSETGQANAEAFF	TGTGCCAGCAGCGAGACGGGACAGGCGAACGCTGAAGCTTTCTTT
TRBD1	many	TRBV7-9	TRBJ1-1	CASSLAGTGGDTEAFF	TGTGCCAGCAGCTTAGCCGGGACAGGGGGAGACACTGAAGCTTTCTTT
TRBD2	-	TRBV20-1	TRBJ2-5	CSASIAGEGWGETQYF	TGCAGTGCTAGCATAGCGGGGGAGGGTTGGGGAGAGACCCAGTACTTC
-	-	TRBV6-8	TRBJ1-1	CASSYLPPQTEAFF	TGTGCCAGCAGTTATCTCCCCCCGCAAACTGAAGCTTTCTTT
-	-	TRBV4-1	TRBJ1-2	CASSQEGREFYGYTF	TGCGCCAGCAGCCAAGAGGGCAGAGAGTTCTATGGCTACACCTTC
-	many	TRBV7-2	TRBJ2-3	CASNPLGSSPHTQYF	TGTGCCAGCAACCCCCTTGGTAGTAGCCCCCATACGCAGTATTTT
-	few	TRBV6-2/TRBV6-3	TRBJ2-3	CASSTLVLSTDTQYF	TGTGCCAGCAGCACACTGGTCCTTAGCACAGATACGCAGTATTTT
-	-	TRBV27	TRBJ2-7	CASRYVAARSEQYF	TGTGCCAGCAGGTATGTCGCGGCCCGTTCCGAGCAGTACTTC
TRBD1	-	TRBV6-5	TRBJ1-3	CASSLSSGGDGNTIYF	TGTGCCAGCAGTCTGTCCTCAGGGGGAGATGGAAACACCATATATTTT
TRBD2	-	TRBV4-1	TRBJ2-5	CASSPREGLQETQYF	TGCGCCAGCAGCCCTAGGGAGGGACTGCAAGAGACCCAGTACTTC
-	-	TRBV27	TRBJ1-1	CASTLYGYQGAGEAFF	TGTGCCAGCACTCTTTACGGTTACCAGGGTGCCGGTGAAGCTTTCTTT
TRBD2	many	TRBV4-1	TRBJ2-1	CASSFSGGKANEQFF	TGCGCCAGCAGCTTCTCGGGGGGAAAGGCTAATGAGCAGTTCTTC
-	-	TRBV7-9	TRBJ2-6	CASQGGGSGANVLTF	TGTGCCAGCCAGGGGGGGGGCTCTGGGGCCAACGTCCTGACTTTC
-	-	TRBV7-9	TRBJ2-7	CASSLVAQAYEQYF	TGTGCCAGCAGCTTAGTAGCCCAAGCCTACGAGCAGTACTTC
TRBD1	-	TRBV2	TRBJ1-5	CASNRGWDQPQHF	TGTGCCAGCAACAGGGGATGGGATCAGCCCCAGCATTTT
-	many	TRBV7-2	TRBJ2-3	CASSLVVGTPRDTQYF	TGTGCCAGCAGCTTAGTTGTTGGGACCCCTCGAGATACGCAGTATTTT
TRBD2	-	TRBV4-1	TRBJ2-5	CASSQIGTSGAETQYF	TGCGCCAGCAGCCAAATCGGGACTAGCGGGGCAGAGACCCAGTACTTC
TRBD2	many	TRBV7-6	TRBJ2-3	CASSNGLAGGGTDTQYF	TGTGCCAGCAGCAACGGACTAGCGGGGGGAGGCACAGATACGCAGTATTTT
-	-	TRBV7-2	TRBJ1-1	CASSFSGVGEAFF	TGTGCCAGCAGCTTTTCAGGGGTCGGTGAAGCTTTCTTT
-	-	TRBV28	TRBJ1-1	CASSLPGTAFF	TGTGCCAGCAGTTTACCCGGGACAGCTTTCTTT
-	few	TRBV11-2	TRBJ2-2	CASSGGVAANTGELFF	TGTGCCAGCAGCGGCGGGGTAGCGGCGAACACCGGGGAGCTGTTTTTT
-	few	TRBV7-3	TRBJ2-3	CASSPDRLTDTQYF	TGTGCCAGCAGCCCTGACCGGCTGACAGATACGCAGTATTTT
-	few	TRBV19	TRBJ1-1	CASSIVFVTVNTEAFF	TGTGCCAGTAGTATAGTATTCGTGACAGTGAACACTGAAGCTTTCTTT